The rows below give T cell receptor beta chains drawn from one sample of a study of T cells after yellow fever vaccination. MiXCR was run by TCRdb on the 5' RACE reads, yielding one entry per CDR3 protein. Seen here are roughly 500,000 distinct CDR3 sequences, 19% observed once, and the top ten hold roughly an eighth. Specimen: PBMCs, collected 15 days after the yellow fever booster vaccination. The receptors were gathered from a man in his thirties or forties who received the YFV17D yellow fever vaccine. Each CDR3 is given with its conserved first and last residue. D genes are given only for firm matches. Size is stated for part of the rows, as once, few or many counts, or as a class when the clone is expanded.

v_gene: TRBV29-1
abundance: -
j_gene: TRBJ2-1
d_gene: TRBD2
CDR3aa: CSVSLAGGRYNEQFF
CDR3nt: TGCAGCGTCTCCTTGGCGGGCGGGAGATACAATGAGCAGTTCTTC

v_gene: TRBV27
abundance: few
j_gene: TRBJ2-2
d_gene: -
CDR3aa: CASSLATPAQRLNTGELFF
CDR3nt: TGTGCCAGCAGTTTAGCCACCCCGGCGCAGCGATTAAACACCGGGGAGCTGTTTTTT

v_gene: TRBV7-2
abundance: -
j_gene: TRBJ2-5
d_gene: -
CDR3aa: CASSRVPGETQYF
CDR3nt: TGTGCCAGCAGTCGCGTCCCGGGCGAGACCCAGTACTTC

v_gene: TRBV5-5
abundance: -
j_gene: TRBJ2-7
d_gene: -
CDR3aa: CASSAGPNYEQYF
CDR3nt: TGTGCCAGCAGCGCGGGACCTAACTACGAGCAGTACTTC

v_gene: TRBV7-6
abundance: -
j_gene: TRBJ2-7
d_gene: -
CDR3aa: CASSIQERSTEQYF
CDR3nt: TGTGCCAGCAGCATACAGGAAAGGTCTACGGAGCAGTACTTC

v_gene: TRBV29-1
abundance: few
j_gene: TRBJ2-3
d_gene: -
CDR3aa: CSGRGGGRNTKAQHTQYF
CDR3nt: TGCAGCGGACGGGGAGGGGGAAGGAACACGAAGGCTCAGCATACGCAGTATTTT

v_gene: TRBV14
abundance: -
j_gene: TRBJ2-7
d_gene: -
CDR3aa: CASSLTSNKYYEQYF
CDR3nt: TGTGCCAGCAGCCTCACGTCGAACAAATACTACGAGCAGTACTTC

v_gene: TRBV6-5
abundance: few
j_gene: TRBJ2-5
d_gene: -
CDR3aa: CASSLQGPGETQYF
CDR3nt: TGTGCCAGCAGTCTACAGGGTCCAGGGGAGACCCAGTACTTC

v_gene: TRBV12-3/TRBV12-4
abundance: few
j_gene: TRBJ2-1
d_gene: -
CDR3aa: CASSLTQGYNEQFF
CDR3nt: TGTGCCAGCAGCCTTACGCAGGGTTACAATGAGCAGTTCTTC

v_gene: TRBV11-2
abundance: -
j_gene: TRBJ2-4
d_gene: -
CDR3aa: CASSSLGTRGNIQYF
CDR3nt: TGTGCCAGCAGCTCCCTCGGGACTCGAGGAAACATTCAGTACTTC

v_gene: TRBV20-1
abundance: few
j_gene: TRBJ2-1
d_gene: -
CDR3aa: CSAQREYNEQFF
CDR3nt: TGCAGTGCTCAACGGGAGTATAATGAGCAGTTCTTC

v_gene: TRBV7-2
abundance: -
j_gene: TRBJ2-7
d_gene: TRBD2
CDR3aa: CASSPPAGGSAEQYF
CDR3nt: TGTGCCAGCAGCCCTCCCGCGGGAGGCTCCGCCGAGCAGTACTTC

v_gene: TRBV5-1
abundance: -
j_gene: TRBJ2-4
d_gene: TRBD1
CDR3aa: CASSLGPGTGQNIQYF
CDR3nt: TGCGCCAGCAGCTTGGGCCCTGGGACAGGACAAAACATTCAGTACTTC

v_gene: TRBV5-5
abundance: -
j_gene: TRBJ2-7
d_gene: TRBD2
CDR3aa: CASSFLAGGPRAYEQYF
CDR3nt: TGTGCCAGCAGCTTTCTAGCGGGAGGCCCTCGGGCCTACGAGCAGTACTTC